The 5 T cell receptor beta chains given below trace back to one sample, sequenced in a study of PD-L1 blockade in urothelial cancer. Profiling relied on immunoSEQ multiplex PCR, and the TCRdb table lists in-frame clones only, not all of them. Of about 32,000 clones in the sample, roughly 36% were seen once. The sequencing here drew on tumor tissue, taken before atezolizumab (anti-PD-L1) treatment. The receptors derive from a man in his 60s with urothelial cancer.

In this sample, this clone is medium-sized. The chain uses TRBV30 and TRBJ1-1, with 7 bases lining up with TRBD1. The CDR3 sequence is 15 residues long. From germline, CDR1 is GTSNPN and CDR2 SVGIG (reference sequence). Trimming at V came to 3 bases and at J to 11 bases, leaving 18 bases not matched to a gene. The CDR3 bases are TGTGCCTGGAGACATCCCGGGACAGCCGGTCAGATCGCTTTCTTT. Encoded protein: CAWRHPGTAGQIAFF.

This clone was recorded only once. The gene calls are TRBV28 and TRBJ1-4; D perhaps matches TRBD1 (5 bases). With 4 bases removed from V and 2 bases from J, the gap between germline ends came to 8 bases. The germline CDR1 and CDR2 sequences are MDHEN and SYDVKM. This CDR3 has 14 amino acids. CDR3 DNA sequence: TGTGCCAGCAGTTCTAGGGGCACTAATGAAAAACTGTTTTTT. This sequence encodes CASSSRGTNEKLFF. The full variable domain, with the rest looked up from reference TRBV28 and TRBJ1-4, is DVKVTQSSRYLVKRTGEKVFLECVQDMDHENMFWYRQDPGLGLRLIYFSYDVKMKEKGDIPEGYSVSREKKERFSLILESASTNQTSMYLCASSSRGTNEKLFFGSGTQLSVL.

At least ten counts were recorded for this clone. This chain connects TRBV6-8 to TRBJ1-6, with unresolved D. The V gene lost 6 bases and the J gene lost 7 bases, with 7 bases spanning the gap. CDR1 and CDR2 from the germline V gene are MNHGY and SAAAGT. The CDR3 is made up of 12 amino acids. CDR3 amino acids: CASSRNNSPLHF. The CDR3 coding sequence is TGTGCCAGCAGCCGTAACAATTCACCCCTCCACTTT.

This clone appeared once. J is TRBJ2-7 and V is TRBV12-1; TRBD2, the table's D call, lacks a check against the DNA. TRBV12-1 is classified as a pseudogene. The CDR3 extends over 16 amino acids. The DNA for the CDR3 is TGTGCCAGCAGCTTTGCGGGGTTAGCGGGAGTGAACGAGCAGTACTTC. Translation: CASSFAGLAGVNEQYF.

The sample holds many counts of this clone. The chain links TRBV27 to TRBJ1-2; TRBD1 agrees at 7 bases. Trimming cost V 5 bases and J 6 bases; bases outside gene matches: 9. The CDR3 consists of 14 residues. Germline V lookup: CDR1 MNHEY, CDR2 SMNVEV (reference sequence). CDR3 in amino acids: CASSNGQAWNGYTF. For the CDR3, the DNA is TGTGCCAGCAGTAATGGACAGGCCTGGAATGGCTACACCTTC.